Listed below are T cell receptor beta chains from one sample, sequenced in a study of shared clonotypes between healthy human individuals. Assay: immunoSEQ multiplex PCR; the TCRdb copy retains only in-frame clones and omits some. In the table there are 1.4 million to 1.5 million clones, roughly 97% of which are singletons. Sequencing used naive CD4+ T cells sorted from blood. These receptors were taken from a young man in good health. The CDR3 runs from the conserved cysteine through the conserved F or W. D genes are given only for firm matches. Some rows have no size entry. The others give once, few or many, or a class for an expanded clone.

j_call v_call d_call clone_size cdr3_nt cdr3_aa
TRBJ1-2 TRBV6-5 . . TGTGCCAGCAGTGGCGGGTACCGGACGGGCTACACCTTC CASSGGYRTGYTF
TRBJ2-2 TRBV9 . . TGTGCCAGCACAAACAGTGGACTTAACACCGGGGAGCTGTTTTTT CASTNSGLNTGELFF
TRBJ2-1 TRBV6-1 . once TGTGCCACCACGGACTATCCTTACAATGAGCAGTTCTTC CATTDYPYNEQFF
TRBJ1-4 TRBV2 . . TGTGCCAGCAGGGTTAAAAGAGCAACTAATGAAAAACTGTTTTTT CASRVKRATNEKLFF
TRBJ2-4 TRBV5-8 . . TGTGCCAGCAGCCTGTCGGTGGACATTCAGTACTTC CASSLSVDIQYF
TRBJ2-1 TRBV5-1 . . TGCGCCAGCAGCCCTCTTTCCGGGACCTCTCAGGAGCAGTTCTTC CASSPLSGTSQEQFF
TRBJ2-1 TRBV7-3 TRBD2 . TGTGCCAGCAGCACCCGAGGACTAGCGACCTCCTACAATGAGCAGTTCTTC CASSTRGLATSYNEQFF
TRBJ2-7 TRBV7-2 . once TGTGCCAGCAGCTTAAATCCCTCTGGCCCGGGACTGGTCCAGGACGAGCAGTACTTC CASSLNPSGPGLVQDEQYF
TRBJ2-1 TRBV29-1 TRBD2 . TGCAGCTCCCGGGGGGGACTAGCACACAATGAGCAGTTCTTC CSSRGGLAHNEQFF
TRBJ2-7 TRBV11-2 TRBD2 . TGTGCCAGCAGCTTAGATAGGGGCGGGAGAGGCGAGCAGTACTTC CASSLDRGGRGEQYF
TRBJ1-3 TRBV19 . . TGTGCCAGTAGTAGAGTCGAATTCTCTGGAAACACCATATATTTT CASSRVEFSGNTIYF
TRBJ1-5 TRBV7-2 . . TGTGCCAGCAGCTTGAACAGGGTTCAGCAGCCCCAGCATTTT CASSLNRVQQPQHF
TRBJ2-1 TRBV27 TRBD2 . TGTGCCAGCAGTTTCCTAGCGGGGAGCTCCTACAATGAGCAGTTCTTC CASSFLAGSSYNEQFF
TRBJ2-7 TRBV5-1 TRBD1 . TGCGCCAGCAGTCTTGATACAGGGGGCGGTTACGAGCAGTACTTC CASSLDTGGGYEQYF
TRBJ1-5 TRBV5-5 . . TGTGCCAGCAGCTTCGCAGTAAACAATCAGCCCCAGCATTTT CASSFAVNNQPQHF
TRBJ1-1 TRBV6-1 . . TGTGCCAGCAGTGTTGGGAACACTGAAGCTTTCTTT CASSVGNTEAFF
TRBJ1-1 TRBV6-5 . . TGTGCCAGCAGTTACTCGCCGGGGATGAACACTGAAGCTTTCTTT CASSYSPGMNTEAFF
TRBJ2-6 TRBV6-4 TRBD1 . TGTGCCAGCAGCCAGGGGGCCCTCTCTGGGGCCAACGTCCTGACTTTC CASSQGALSGANVLTF
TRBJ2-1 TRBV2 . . TGTGCCAGCGGGAGCTCCTACAATGAGCAGTTCTTC CASGSSYNEQFF
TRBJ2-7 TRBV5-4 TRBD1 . TGTGCCAGCAGCCCAAAGGACAGGGTACCGTCGGACGAGCAGTACTTC CASSPKDRVPSDEQYF
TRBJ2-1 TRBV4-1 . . TGCGCCAGCAGCCATACCCCGCTGAGAAGGAGCGATGAGCAGTTCTTC CASSHTPLRRSDEQFF
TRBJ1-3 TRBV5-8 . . TGTGCCAGCAGCTTTAGGGGGAACACCATATATTTT CASSFRGNTIYF
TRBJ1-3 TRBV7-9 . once TGTGCCATCGACCGGGACCCCGGCTCTGGAAACACCATATATTTT CAIDRDPGSGNTIYF
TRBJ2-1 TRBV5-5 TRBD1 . TGTGCCAGCAGCTTGGTGGGGACAGGGGGCACCTACAATGAGCAGTTCTTC CASSLVGTGGTYNEQFF